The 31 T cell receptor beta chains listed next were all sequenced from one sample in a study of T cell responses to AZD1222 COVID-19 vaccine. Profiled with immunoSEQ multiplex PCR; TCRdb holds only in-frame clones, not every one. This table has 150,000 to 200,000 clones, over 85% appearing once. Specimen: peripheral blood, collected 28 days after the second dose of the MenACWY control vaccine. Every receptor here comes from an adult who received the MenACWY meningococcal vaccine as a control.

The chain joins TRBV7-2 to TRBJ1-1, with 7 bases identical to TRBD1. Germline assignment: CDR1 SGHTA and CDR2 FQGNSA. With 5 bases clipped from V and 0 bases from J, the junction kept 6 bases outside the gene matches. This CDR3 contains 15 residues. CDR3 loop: CASSPRQGMNTEAFF. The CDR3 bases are TGTGCCAGCAGCCCCCGACAGGGCATGAACACTGAAGCTTTCTTT.

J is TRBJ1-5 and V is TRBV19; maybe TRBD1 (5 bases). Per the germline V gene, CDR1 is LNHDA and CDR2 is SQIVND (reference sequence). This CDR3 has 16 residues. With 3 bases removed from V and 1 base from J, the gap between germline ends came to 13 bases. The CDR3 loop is CASSISGGESNQPQHF. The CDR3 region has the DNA TGTGCCAGTAGTATCAGCGGGGGAGAGAGCAATCAGCCCCAGCATTTT.

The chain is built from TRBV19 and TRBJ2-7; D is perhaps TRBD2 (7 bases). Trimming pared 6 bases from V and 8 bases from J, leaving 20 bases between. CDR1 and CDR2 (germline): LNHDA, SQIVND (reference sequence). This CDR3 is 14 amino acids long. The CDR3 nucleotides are TGTGCCAGTAGCCCGAGGGATACAGGGACTAAGCAGTACTTC. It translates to CASSPRDTGTKQYF.

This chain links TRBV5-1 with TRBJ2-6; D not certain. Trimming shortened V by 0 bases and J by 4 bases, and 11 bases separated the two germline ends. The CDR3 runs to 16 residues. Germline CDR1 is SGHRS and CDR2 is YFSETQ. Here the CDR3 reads CASSLVATGGANVLTF. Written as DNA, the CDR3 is TGCGCCAGCAGCTTGGTGGCAACCGGGGGGGCCAACGTCCTGACTTTC.

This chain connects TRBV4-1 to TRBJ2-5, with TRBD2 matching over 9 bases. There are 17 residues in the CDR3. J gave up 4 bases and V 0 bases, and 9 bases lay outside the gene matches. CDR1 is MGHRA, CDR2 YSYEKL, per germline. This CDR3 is CASSQDPSSGRRETQYF. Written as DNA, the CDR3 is TGCGCCAGCAGCCAAGATCCCTCCAGCGGGAGGAGAGAGACCCAGTACTTC.

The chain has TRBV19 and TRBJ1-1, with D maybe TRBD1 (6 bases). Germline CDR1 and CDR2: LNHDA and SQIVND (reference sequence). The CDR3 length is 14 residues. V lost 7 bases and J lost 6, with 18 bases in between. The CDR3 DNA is TGTGCCAGTACCCAGGGGCAGAATCACGCTGAAGCTTTCTTT. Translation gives CASTQGQNHAEAFF.

The DNA for the CDR3 is TGTGCCAGCAGCTCTGGCGGGGACTACGAGCAGTACTTC. Encoded protein: CASSSGGDYEQYF. The rearrangement links TRBV7-3 to TRBJ2-7; D is perhaps TRBD2 (6 bases). Germline V gene lookup returns CDR1 SGHTA and CDR2 FQGTGA. The CDR3 length is 13 residues. V was shortened by 4 bases and J by 3 bases, with 10 bases between the two germline ends.

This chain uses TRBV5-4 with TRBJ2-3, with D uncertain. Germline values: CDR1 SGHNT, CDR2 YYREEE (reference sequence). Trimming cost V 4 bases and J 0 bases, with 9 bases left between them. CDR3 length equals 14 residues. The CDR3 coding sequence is TGTGCCAGCAGCCCGGGTGTTAGCACAGATACGCAGTATTTT. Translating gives CASSPGVSTDTQYF.

The CDR3 here is CASSLESGGAFF. CDR3 sequence (DNA): TGTGCCAGCAGCTTAGAATCCGGCGGAGCTTTCTTT. This chain links TRBV7-9 with TRBJ1-1; the D is unclear. The germline V gene has CDR1 SEHNR and CDR2 FQNEAQ (reference sequence). The CDR3 totals 12 residues. Deletions cut 1 base from V and 10 bases from J, with 10 bases between.

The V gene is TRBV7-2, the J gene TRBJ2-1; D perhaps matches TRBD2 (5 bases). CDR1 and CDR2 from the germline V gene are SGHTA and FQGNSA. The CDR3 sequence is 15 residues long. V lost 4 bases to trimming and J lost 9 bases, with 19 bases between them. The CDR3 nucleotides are TGTGCCAGCAGCTCAGAGGGCTCAACCGGACGTGAGCAGTTCTTC. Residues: CASSSEGSTGREQFF.

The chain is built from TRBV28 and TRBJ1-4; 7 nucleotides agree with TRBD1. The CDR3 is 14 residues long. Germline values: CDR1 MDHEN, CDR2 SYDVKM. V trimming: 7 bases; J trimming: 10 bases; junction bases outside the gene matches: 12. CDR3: CASINEGAVGKLFF. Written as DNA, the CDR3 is TGTGCCAGCATTAACGAGGGGGCAGTCGGAAAACTGTTTTTT. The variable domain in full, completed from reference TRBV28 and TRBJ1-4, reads DVKVTQSSRYLVKRTGEKVFLECVQDMDHENMFWYRQDPGLGLRLIYFSYDVKMKEKGDIPEGYSVSREKKERFSLILESASTNQTSMYLCASINEGAVGKLFFGSGTQLSVL.

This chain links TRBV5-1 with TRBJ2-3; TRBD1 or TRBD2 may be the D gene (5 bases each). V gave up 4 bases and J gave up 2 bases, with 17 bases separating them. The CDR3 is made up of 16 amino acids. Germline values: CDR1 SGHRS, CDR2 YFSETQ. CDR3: CASSHLGTAITDTQYF. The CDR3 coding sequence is TGCGCCAGCAGCCACTTGGGGACGGCGATCACAGATACGCAGTATTTT.

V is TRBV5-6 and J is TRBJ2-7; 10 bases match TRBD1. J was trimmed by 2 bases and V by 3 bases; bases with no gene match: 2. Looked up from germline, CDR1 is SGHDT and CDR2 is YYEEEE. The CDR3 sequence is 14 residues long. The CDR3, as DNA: TGTGCCAGCAGCTGGGGACAGGGGACCTACGAGCAGTACTTC. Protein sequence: CASSWGQGTYEQYF. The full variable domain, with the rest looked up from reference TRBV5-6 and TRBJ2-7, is DAGVTQSPTHLIKTRGQQVTLRCSPKSGHDTVSWYQQALGQGPQFIFQYYEEEERQRGNFPDRFSGHQFPNYSSELNVNALLLGDSALYLCASSWGQGTYEQYFGPGTRLTVT.

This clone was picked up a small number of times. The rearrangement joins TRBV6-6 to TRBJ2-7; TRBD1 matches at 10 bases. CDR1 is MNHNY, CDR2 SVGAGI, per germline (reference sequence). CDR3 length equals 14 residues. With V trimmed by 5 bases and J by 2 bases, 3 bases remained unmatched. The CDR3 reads CASSTGQGTYEQYF. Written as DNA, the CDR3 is TGTGCCAGCAGTACGGGACAGGGGACCTACGAGCAGTACTTC.

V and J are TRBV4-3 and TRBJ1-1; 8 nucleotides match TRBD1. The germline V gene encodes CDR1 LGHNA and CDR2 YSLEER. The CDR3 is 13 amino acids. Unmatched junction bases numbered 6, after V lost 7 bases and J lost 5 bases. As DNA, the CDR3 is TGCGCCAGCACAGAACAGGGGGGAACTGAAGCTTTCTTT. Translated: CASTEQGGTEAFF.

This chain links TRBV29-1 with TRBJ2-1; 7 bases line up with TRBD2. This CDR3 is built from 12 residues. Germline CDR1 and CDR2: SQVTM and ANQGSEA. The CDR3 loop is CIGEGHYNEQFF. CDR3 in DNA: TGCATCGGGGAGGGGCATTACAATGAGCAGTTCTTC.

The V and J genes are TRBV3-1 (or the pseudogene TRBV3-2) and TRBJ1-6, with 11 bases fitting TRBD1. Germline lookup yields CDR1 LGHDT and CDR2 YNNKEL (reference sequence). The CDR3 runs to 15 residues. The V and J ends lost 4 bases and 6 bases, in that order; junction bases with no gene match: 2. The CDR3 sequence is CASSRTGGGNSPLHF. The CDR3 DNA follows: TGTGCCAGCAGCCGGACAGGGGGCGGTAATTCACCCCTCCACTTT.

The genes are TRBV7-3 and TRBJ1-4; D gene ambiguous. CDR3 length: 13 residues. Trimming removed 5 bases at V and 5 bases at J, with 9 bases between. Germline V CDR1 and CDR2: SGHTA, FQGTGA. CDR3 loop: CASSVGPNEKLFF. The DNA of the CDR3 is TGTGCCAGCAGCGTCGGCCCCAATGAAAAACTGTTTTTT.

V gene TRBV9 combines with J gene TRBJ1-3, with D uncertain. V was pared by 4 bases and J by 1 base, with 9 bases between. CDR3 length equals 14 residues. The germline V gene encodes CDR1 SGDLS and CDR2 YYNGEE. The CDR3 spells CASSTRDSGNTIYF. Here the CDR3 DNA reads TGTGCCAGCAGCACACGGGATTCTGGAAACACCATATATTTT.

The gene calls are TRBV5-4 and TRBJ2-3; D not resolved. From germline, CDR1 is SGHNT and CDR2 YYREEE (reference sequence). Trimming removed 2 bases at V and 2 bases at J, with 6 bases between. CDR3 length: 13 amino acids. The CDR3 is CASSFPPTDTQYF. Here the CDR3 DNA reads TGTGCCAGCAGCTTCCCACCCACAGATACGCAGTATTTT.

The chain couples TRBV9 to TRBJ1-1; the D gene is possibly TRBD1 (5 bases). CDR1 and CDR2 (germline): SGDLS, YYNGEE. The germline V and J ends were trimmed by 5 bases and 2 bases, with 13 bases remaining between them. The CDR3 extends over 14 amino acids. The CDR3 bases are TGTGCCAGCAGGAGGGACTCGTTTAACACTGAAGCTTTCTTT. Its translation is CASRRDSFNTEAFF. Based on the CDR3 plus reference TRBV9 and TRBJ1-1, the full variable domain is DSGVTQTPKHLITATGQRVTLRCSPRSGDLSVYWYQQSLDQGLQFLIQYYNGEERAKGNILERFSAQQFPDLHSELNLSSLELGDSALYFCASRRDSFNTEAFFGQGTRLTVV.

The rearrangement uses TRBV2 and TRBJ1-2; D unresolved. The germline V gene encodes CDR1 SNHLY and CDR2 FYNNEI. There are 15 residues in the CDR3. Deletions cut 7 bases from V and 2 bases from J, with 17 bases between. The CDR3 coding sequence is TGTGCCAGCAAAATACTTCTTTCAGAAAACTATGGCTACACCTTC. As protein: CASKILLSENYGYTF.

The CDR3 DNA is TGTGCCAGCAGTCCATCGACTGGTCAGCCCCAGCATTTT. Amino acid sequence: CASSPSTGQPQHF. This rearrangement joins TRBV2 to TRBJ1-5, with unresolved D. In germline, CDR1 is SNHLY, CDR2 FYNNEI. The CDR3 has 13 residues. V was shortened by 5 bases and J by 6 bases, with 11 bases between the two germline ends.

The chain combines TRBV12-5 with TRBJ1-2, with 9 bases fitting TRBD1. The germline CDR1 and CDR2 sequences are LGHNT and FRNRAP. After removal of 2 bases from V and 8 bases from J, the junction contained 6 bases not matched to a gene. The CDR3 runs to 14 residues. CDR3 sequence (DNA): TGTGCTAGTGGTTTGATTACAGGGGGCGAAGGCTACACCTTC. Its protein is CASGLITGGEGYTF.

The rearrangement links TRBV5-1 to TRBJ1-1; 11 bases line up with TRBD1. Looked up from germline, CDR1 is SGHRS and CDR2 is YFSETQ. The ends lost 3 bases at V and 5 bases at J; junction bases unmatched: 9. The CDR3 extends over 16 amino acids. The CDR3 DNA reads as TGCGCCAGCAGCTCTCCTGGACAGGGGGCCCGGACTGAAGCTTTCTTT. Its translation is CASSSPGQGARTEAFF.

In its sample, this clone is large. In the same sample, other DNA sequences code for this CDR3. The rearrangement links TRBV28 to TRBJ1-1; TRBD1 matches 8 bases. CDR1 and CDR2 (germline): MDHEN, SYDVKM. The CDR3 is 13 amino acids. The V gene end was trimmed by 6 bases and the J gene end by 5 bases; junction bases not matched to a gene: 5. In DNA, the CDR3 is TGTGCCAGCAGACTTACAGGGGGTACTGAAGCTTTCTTT. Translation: CASRLTGGTEAFF.

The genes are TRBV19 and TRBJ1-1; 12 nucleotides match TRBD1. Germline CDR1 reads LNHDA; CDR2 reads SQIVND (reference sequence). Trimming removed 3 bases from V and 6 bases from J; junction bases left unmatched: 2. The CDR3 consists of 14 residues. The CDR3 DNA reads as TGTGCCAGTAGTATCCGGGACAGGGGGCCTGAAGCTTTCTTT. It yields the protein CASSIRDRGPEAFF.

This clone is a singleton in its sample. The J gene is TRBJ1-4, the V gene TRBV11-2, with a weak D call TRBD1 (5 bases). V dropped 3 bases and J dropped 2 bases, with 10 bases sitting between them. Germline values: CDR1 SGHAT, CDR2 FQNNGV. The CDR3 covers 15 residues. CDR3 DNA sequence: TGTGCCAGCAGCTTCGGGACCTTGACTAATGAAAAACTGTTTTTT. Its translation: CASSFGTLTNEKLFF.

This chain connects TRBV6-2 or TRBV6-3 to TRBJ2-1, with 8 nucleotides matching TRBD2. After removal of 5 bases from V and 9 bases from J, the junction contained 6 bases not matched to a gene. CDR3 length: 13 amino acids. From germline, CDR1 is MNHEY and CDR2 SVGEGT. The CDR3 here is CASSVIRGGEQFF. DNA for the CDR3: TGTGCCAGCAGTGTCATCCGGGGGGGTGAGCAGTTCTTC.

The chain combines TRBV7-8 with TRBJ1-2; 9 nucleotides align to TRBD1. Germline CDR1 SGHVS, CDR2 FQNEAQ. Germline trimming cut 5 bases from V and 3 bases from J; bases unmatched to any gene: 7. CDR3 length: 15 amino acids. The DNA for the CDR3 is TGTGCCAGCAGCCCAGAGGGACAGGGTCACTATGGCTACACCTTC. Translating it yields CASSPEGQGHYGYTF. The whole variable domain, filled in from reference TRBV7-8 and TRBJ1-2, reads GAGVSQSPRYKVAKRGQDVALRCDPISGHVSLFWYQQALGQGPEFLTYFQNEAQLDKSGLPSDRFFAERPEGSVSTLKIQRTQQEDSAVYLCASSPEGQGHYGYTFGSGTRLTVV.

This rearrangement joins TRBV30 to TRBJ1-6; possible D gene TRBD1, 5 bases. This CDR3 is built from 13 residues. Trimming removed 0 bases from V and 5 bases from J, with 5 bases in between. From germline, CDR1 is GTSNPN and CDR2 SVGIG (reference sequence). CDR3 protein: CAWSVQDNSPLHF. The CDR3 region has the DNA TGTGCCTGGAGTGTACAGGATAATTCACCCCTCCACTTT.